This T cell receptor (beta chain) stems from a study of vaccination and CD4 T cells after COVID-19. About the research overall: Overlapping peptides of the spike proteins of SARS-CoV-2, HCoV-NL63, HCoV-OC43 and HCoV-229E were used for cell stimulation. The study's findings and limits: The study found that a median around 86% of reactive clones in convalescent patients appeared only post-vaccination.

About this clonotype: The antigen is not known.

Specified treatment: roughly 10-day PBMC culture with coronavirus spike peptide pools or control peptides (ViraFEST assay). Between the trimmed V and J ends, which lost 2 bases and 7 bases, there was a span of 18 bases. CDR3 length equals 15 residues. Germline V gene data show CDR1 as SGHNT and CDR2 as YENEEA. The study sequenced cultured CD4+ T cell DNA using the Oncomine TCR Beta short-read assay. TCRdb re-derived calls from the PCR reads in MiXCR, one entry per CDR3 protein. Among approximately 9,300 distinct CDR3 sequences listed, roughly 64% were seen once. This chain uses TRBV11-3 with TRBJ2-7; possible D gene TRBD2, 5 bases. The source material was CD4+ T cells from blood, cultured in vitro. This clonotype was sampled from a human donor who had recovered from COVID-19. The CDR3, as DNA: TGTGCCAGCAGCTTAACCGTCGGCGGGCTGGGGGAGCAGTACTTC. Protein sequence: CASSLTVGGLGEQYF.